This note documents a single TCR beta chain sequence. The V and J ends lost 1 base and 4 bases respectively, with 2 bases between them. The CDR3 totals 12 residues. Per germline, CDR1 SEHNR and CDR2 FQNEAQ (reference sequence). This specimen comes from a study of OX40 agonist ivuxolimab in advanced cancers. Whole-study context: The patients got ivuxolimab, which is an agonistic anti-OX40 (CD134) antibody. Across the patients, intravenous ivuxolimab was delivered every 2 weeks at 0.01 to 10 mg/kg.

Libraries were prepared by immunoSEQ multiplex PCR; TCRdb keeps only in-frame clonotypes and omits some of them. The repertoire consists of 70,000 to 95,000 clones, with 90% to 95% occurring once and the leading ten covering more than 0.6%. V and J are TRBV7-9 and TRBJ2-1; no clear D. This receptor was taken from an adult with an advanced solid tumor such as melanoma, head and neck, liver or kidney cancer. The sequenced sample was CD4+ or CD8+ T cells sorted from blood, obtained in a trial of the OX40 agonist ivuxolimab. CDR3 DNA sequence: TGTGCCAGCAGCTTAGTGTACAATGAGCAGTTCTTC. Encoded protein: CASSLVYNEQFF. The full variable domain, its missing parts supplied by reference TRBV7-9 and TRBJ2-1, is DTGVSQNPRHKITKRGQNVTFRCDPISEHNRLYWYRQTLGQGPEFLTYFQNEAQLEKSRLLSDRFSAERPKGSFSTLEIQRTEQGDSAMYLCASSLVYNEQFFGPGTRLTVL.